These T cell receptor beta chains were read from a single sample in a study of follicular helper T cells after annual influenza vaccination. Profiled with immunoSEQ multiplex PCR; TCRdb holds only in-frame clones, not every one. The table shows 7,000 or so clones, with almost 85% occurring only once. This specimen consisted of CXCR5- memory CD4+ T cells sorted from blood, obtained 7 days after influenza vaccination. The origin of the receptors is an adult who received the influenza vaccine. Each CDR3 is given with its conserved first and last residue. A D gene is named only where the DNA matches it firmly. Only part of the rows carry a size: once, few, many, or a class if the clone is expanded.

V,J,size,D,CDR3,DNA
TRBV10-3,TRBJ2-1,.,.,CAIGQTGTGDNEQFF,TGTGCCATCGGCCAAACCGGGACCGGTGACAATGAGCAGTTCTTC
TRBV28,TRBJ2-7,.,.,CASSFGSAYEQYF,TGTGCCAGCAGTTTCGGCAGCGCCTACGAGCAGTACTTC
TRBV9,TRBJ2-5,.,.,CASSVGWAAGATWETQYF,TGTGCCAGCAGCGTAGGTTGGGCGGCGGGGGCCACGTGGGAGACCCAGTACTTC
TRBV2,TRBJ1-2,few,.,CASSDRWGYTF,TGTGCCAGCAGTGATCGGTGGGGCTACACCTTC
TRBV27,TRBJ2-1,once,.,CASSSGRDPTYNEQFF,TGTGCCAGCAGTTCCGGCCGGGATCCCACCTACAATGAGCAGTTCTTC
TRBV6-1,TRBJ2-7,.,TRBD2,CASSLAGDSYEQYF,TGTGCCAGCTCTCTAGCGGGAGATTCCTACGAGCAGTACTTC
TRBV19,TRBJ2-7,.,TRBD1,CASSVTGVSEQYF,TGTGCCAGTAGTGTGACAGGGGTGAGCGAGCAGTACTTC
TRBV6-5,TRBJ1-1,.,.,CASSSQGAEAFF,TGTGCCAGCAGTTCACAGGGCGCTGAAGCTTTCTTT
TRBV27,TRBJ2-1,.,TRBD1,CASSSPRGTASEQFF,TGTGCCAGCAGTTCGCCCCGAGGGACAGCCAGCGAGCAGTTCTTC
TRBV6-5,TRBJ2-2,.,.,CATLRARAGELFF,TGTGCCACCCTTAGGGCGCGCGCCGGGGAGCTGTTTTTT
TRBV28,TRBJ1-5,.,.,CASRSGSEYSNQPQHF,TGTGCCAGCAGAAGCGGGTCGGAGTATAGCAATCAGCCCCAGCATTTT
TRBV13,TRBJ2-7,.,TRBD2,CASSSRRLAESYEQYF,TGTGCCAGCAGCTCGCGCCGGCTAGCGGAATCCTACGAGCAGTACTTC
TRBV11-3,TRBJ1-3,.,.,CASSSAPQGSGNTIYF,TGTGCCAGCAGCTCCGCACCCCAGGGCTCTGGAAACACCATATATTTT
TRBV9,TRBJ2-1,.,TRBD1,CASSGGQYNEQFF,TGTGCCAGCAGCGGGGGACAGTATAATGAGCAGTTCTTC
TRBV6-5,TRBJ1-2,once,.,CASSSPLDGYTF,TGTGCCAGCAGTTCCCCATTGGATGGCTACACCTTC
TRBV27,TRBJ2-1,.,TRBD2,CASRIQAGGPSVEQFF,TGTGCCAGCAGAATACAAGCGGGGGGGCCGTCAGTCGAGCAGTTCTTC
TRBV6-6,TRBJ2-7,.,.,CASSPTDAYEQYF,TGTGCCAGCAGCCCCACAGACGCCTACGAGCAGTACTTC
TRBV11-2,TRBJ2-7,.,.,CASSLGQYYEQYF,TGTGCCAGCAGCTTAGGACAGTACTACGAGCAGTACTTC
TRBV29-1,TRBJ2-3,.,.,CSVGSREADTQYF,TGCAGCGTTGGGTCGAGGGAGGCAGATACGCAGTATTTT
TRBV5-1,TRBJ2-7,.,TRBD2,CASSPGLAGAADYEQYF,TGCGCCAGCAGCCCGGGACTAGCGGGGGCGGCGGACTACGAGCAGTACTTC
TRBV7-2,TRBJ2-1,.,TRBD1,CASSLSRDRSNSYNEQFF,TGTGCCAGCAGCTTATCCCGGGACAGGTCCAACAGCTACAATGAGCAGTTCTTC
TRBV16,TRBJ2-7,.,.,CASSRATRGEQYF,TGTGCCAGCAGCCGTGCGACTAGGGGCGAGCAGTACTTC
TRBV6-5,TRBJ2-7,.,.,CASNRGFVGYEQYF,TGTGCCAGCAACCGAGGGTTCGTCGGGTACGAGCAGTACTTC
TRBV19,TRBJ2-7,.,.,CAIHPEQYF,TGTGCCATTCATCCCGAGCAGTACTTC
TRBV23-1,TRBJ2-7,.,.,CASSRETWEAILYEQYF,TGCGCCAGCAGTCGGGAGACGTGGGAAGCAATACTATACGAGCAGTACTTC
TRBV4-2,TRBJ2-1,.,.,CASSQEEAAREQFF,TGTGCCAGCAGCCAAGAAGAGGCTGCCAGGGAGCAGTTCTTC
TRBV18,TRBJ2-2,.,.,CASSPNLREGSGELFF,TGTGCCAGCTCACCGAATCTGCGCGAAGGGTCCGGGGAGCTGTTTTTT
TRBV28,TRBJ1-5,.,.,CASSFMAGEQPQHF,TGTGCCAGCAGTTTTATGGCAGGGGAACAGCCCCAGCATTTT
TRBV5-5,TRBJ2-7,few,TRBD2,CASSLGGRAYEQYF,TGTGCCAGCAGCTTGGGCGGGAGGGCCTACGAGCAGTACTTC
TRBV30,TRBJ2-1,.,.,CAWSVRGGGWSSYNEQFF,TGTGCCTGGAGTGTACGGGGAGGGGGCTGGAGCTCCTACAATGAGCAGTTCTTC
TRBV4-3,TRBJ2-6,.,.,CASSRLQGNGANVLTF,TGCGCCAGCAGCCGCCTCCAGGGAAACGGGGCCAACGTCCTGACTTTC
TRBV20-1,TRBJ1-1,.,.,CSAGLNTEAFF,TGCAGTGCCGGGTTGAACACTGAAGCTTTCTTT
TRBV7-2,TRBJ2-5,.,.,CASSLGQDRETQYF,TGTGCCAGCAGCTTAGGGCAGGATAGAGAGACCCAGTACTTC
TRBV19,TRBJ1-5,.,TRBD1,CASSMDRDLQPQHF,TGTGCCAGTAGTATGGACAGGGATCTCCAGCCCCAGCATTTT
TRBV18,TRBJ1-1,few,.,CASSPQGVNTEAFF,TGTGCCAGCTCACCACAGGGGGTTAACACTGAAGCTTTCTTT
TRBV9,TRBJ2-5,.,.,CASSVGGINQETQYF,TGTGCCAGCAGCGTAGGCGGCATAAACCAAGAGACCCAGTACTTC
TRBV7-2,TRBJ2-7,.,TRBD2,CASSTPGLATLKQYF,TGTGCCAGCAGTACTCCGGGACTAGCAACTCTCAAGCAGTACTTC
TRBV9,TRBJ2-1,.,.,CASSVEGAPGGTYNEQFF,TGTGCCAGCAGCGTAGAGGGGGCCCCGGGGGGAACCTACAATGAGCAGTTCTTC
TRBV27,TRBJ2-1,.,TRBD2,CASSGIAGYNEQFF,TGTGCCAGCAGTGGGATAGCGGGGTACAATGAGCAGTTCTTC
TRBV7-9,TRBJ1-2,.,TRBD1,CASSPGQGIGYTF,TGTGCCAGCAGCCCGGGACAGGGAATCGGCTACACCTTC
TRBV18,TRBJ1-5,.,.,CASSRDGNQPQHF,TGTGCCAGCTCACGGGACGGGAATCAGCCCCAGCATTTT
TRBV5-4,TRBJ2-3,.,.,CASSLNRDTQYF,TGTGCCAGCAGCTTGAACAGGGATACGCAGTATTTT
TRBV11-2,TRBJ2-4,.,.,CASSVDGTKNIQYF,TGTGCCAGCAGCGTAGATGGGACCAAAAACATTCAGTACTTC
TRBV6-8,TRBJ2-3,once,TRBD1,CASDYRGPPDTQYF,TGTGCCAGCGATTACAGGGGTCCGCCGGATACGCAGTATTTT
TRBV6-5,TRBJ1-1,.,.,CASSSTGILNTEAFF,TGTGCCAGCAGTTCCACAGGGATCCTGAACACTGAAGCTTTCTTT
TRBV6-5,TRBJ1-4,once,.,CASSYGGFKLFF,TGTGCCAGCAGTTATGGAGGCTTCAAACTGTTTTTT
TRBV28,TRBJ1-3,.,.,CASNPGTPGNTIYF,TGTGCCAGCAACCCAGGGACTCCGGGAAACACCATATATTTT
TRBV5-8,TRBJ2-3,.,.,CASSLGFTDTQYF,TGTGCCAGCAGCTTGGGTTTCACAGATACGCAGTATTTT
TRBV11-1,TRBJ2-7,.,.,CASSLGAGYEQYF,TGTGCCAGCAGCTTAGGAGCGGGCTACGAGCAGTACTTC
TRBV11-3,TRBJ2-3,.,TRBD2,CASSRGLAGITDTQYF,TGTGCCAGCAGCCGGGGACTAGCGGGGATCACAGATACGCAGTATTTT
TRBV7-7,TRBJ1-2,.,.,CASTLSGVAGGYTF,TGTGCCAGCACCCTCTCAGGGGTGGCGGGCGGCTACACCTTC
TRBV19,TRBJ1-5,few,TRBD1,CASSNAGQGYQPQHF,TGTGCCAGTAGTAACGCGGGACAGGGTTATCAGCCCCAGCATTTT
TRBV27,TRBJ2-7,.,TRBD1,CASSFLGQGFYEQYF,TGTGCCAGCAGTTTCCTCGGACAGGGGTTCTACGAGCAGTACTTC
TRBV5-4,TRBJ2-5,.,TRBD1,CASSSTGVETQYF,TGTGCCAGCAGCTCGACAGGGGTTGAGACCCAGTACTTC
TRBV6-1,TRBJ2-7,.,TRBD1,CASKGQGGEQYF,TGTGCCAGCAAAGGACAGGGGGGCGAGCAGTACTTC